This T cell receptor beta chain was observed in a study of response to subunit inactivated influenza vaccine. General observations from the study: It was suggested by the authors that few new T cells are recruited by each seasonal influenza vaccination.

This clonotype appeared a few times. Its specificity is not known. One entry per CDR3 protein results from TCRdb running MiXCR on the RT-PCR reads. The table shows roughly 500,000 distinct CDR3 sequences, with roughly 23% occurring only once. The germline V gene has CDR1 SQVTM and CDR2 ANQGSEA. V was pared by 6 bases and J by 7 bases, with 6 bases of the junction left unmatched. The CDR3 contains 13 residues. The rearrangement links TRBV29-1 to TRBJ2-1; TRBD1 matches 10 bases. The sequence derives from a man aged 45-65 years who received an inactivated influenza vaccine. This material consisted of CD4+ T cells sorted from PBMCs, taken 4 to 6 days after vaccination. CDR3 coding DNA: TGCAGCGTCCGGGACAGGGGTGGAAATGAGCAGTTCTTC. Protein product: CSVRDRGGNEQFF.